Listed here are 24 T cell receptor beta chains from one sample, sequenced in a study of blood T cell repertoires in COVID-19. Sequenced by immunoSEQ multiplex PCR; TCRdb stores in-frame clones only, minus some. The sample lists 350,000 to 450,000 clones; 70% to 90% were seen once. Material for sequencing was PBMCs or T cells enriched from blood (not recorded which). All receptors derive from a man between 35 and 55 years old in a cohort exposed to, infected with or recovered from COVID-19 (not recorded which).

The rearrangement links TRBV3-1 (or the pseudogene TRBV3-2) to TRBJ2-3, with 9 nucleotides matching TRBD2. Germline V gene sequence: CDR1 LGHDT, CDR2 YNNKEL (reference sequence). Unmatched junction bases numbered 11, after V lost 5 bases and J lost 2 bases. The CDR3 covers 17 residues. For the CDR3, the DNA is TGTGCCAGCAGCACCGGCCCGGGACTAGCCTCCACAGATACGCAGTATTTT. Encoded protein: CASSTGPGLASTDTQYF.

The chain recombines TRBV19 with TRBJ2-2, with TRBD1 identical over 9 bases. Germline CDR1 LNHDA, CDR2 SQIVND (reference sequence). The trim removed 5 bases at V and 4 bases at J, leaving 2 bases unmatched. The CDR3 consists of 14 residues. The CDR3 region is CASSVQGATGELFF. In nucleotides, the CDR3 is TGTGCCAGTAGTGTACAGGGGGCCACCGGGGAGCTGTTTTTT.

CDR3 coding DNA: TGTGCCAGCAGCCGAAATAGCGGGAGGGATGAGCAGTTCTTC. The encoded protein is CASSRNSGRDEQFF. This chain links TRBV9 with TRBJ2-1; 11 bases are shared with TRBD2. V shed 4 bases, J shed 8 bases, and the junction held 5 bases outside the gene matches. Per germline, CDR1 SGDLS and CDR2 YYNGEE. The CDR3 has 14 residues.

The chain carries TRBV6-5 and TRBJ2-7; D might be TRBD1 (5 bases). Germline CDR1 is MNHEY and CDR2 is SVGAGI. This CDR3 region has 14 residues. V lost 7 bases and J lost 0, with 13 bases in between. The CDR3 is CASTASDNSYEQYF. CDR3 DNA: TGTGCCAGCACCGCCTCGGACAACTCCTACGAGCAGTACTTC.

The chain has TRBV11-1 and TRBJ2-7; 10 nucleotides line up with TRBD1. The V gene's germline CDR1 is SGHAT and CDR2 FQDESV (reference sequence). The CDR3 consists of 15 residues. The J segment lost 2 bases and the V segment lost 2 bases, leaving 3 bases of the junction unmatched. In DNA, the CDR3 is TGTGCCAGCAGCTTAAGGGACAGGGGCACCTACGAGCAGTACTTC. Its protein product is CASSLRDRGTYEQYF.

J is TRBJ2-1 and V is TRBV6-5; 11 nucleotides agree with TRBD2. V was pared by 5 bases and J by 10 bases, with 4 bases of the junction left unmatched. Per germline, CDR1 MNHEY and CDR2 SVGAGI. The CDR3 contains 13 residues. The CDR3, as DNA: TGTGCCAGCAGTAGACTAGCGGGACGCGAGCAGTTCTTC. Residues: CASSRLAGREQFF.

The rearrangement uses TRBV7-8 and TRBJ1-1; D possibly corresponds to TRBD1 (6 bases). CDR3 size: 14 residues. The germline V gene has CDR1 SGHVS and CDR2 FQNEAQ. Trimming stripped 5 bases from V and 4 bases from J, with 14 bases between. The CDR3 loop is CASSPGQYGTEAFF. DNA for the CDR3: TGTGCCAGCAGCCCTGGACAGTATGGCACTGAAGCTTTCTTT.

V and J are TRBV7-2 and TRBJ2-5; 9 nucleotides match TRBD1. Trimming cost V 5 bases and J 6 bases; bases outside gene matches: 7. CDR1 is SGHTA, CDR2 FQGNSA, per germline. This CDR3 has 14 amino acids. Written as DNA, the CDR3 is TGTGCCAGCAGCCTGGGACAGGGCTGGAAGACCCAGTACTTC. Translated: CASSLGQGWKTQYF.

This clone was found once. The chain recombines TRBV19 with TRBJ1-4; the match to TRBD1 covers 7 bases. Losses at the gene ends were 6 bases for V and 5 bases for J; bases not matched to a gene: 12. Germline loops: CDR1 LNHDA, CDR2 SQIVND (reference sequence). This CDR3 comprises 16 residues. The CDR3 sequence: CASRSGWGTENEKLFF. The CDR3 region has the DNA TGTGCCAGTAGATCAGGCTGGGGGACAGAGAATGAAAAACTGTTTTTT.

The V call is TRBV28, the J call TRBJ2-1; 8 positions agree with TRBD2. The CDR3 length is 14 residues. Looked up from germline, CDR1 is MDHEN and CDR2 is SYDVKM. V shed 6 bases and J 4 bases; nucleotides not matched to a gene: 5. CDR3 nucleotides: TGTGCCAGCAGCGGGGGGGACTCTTACAATGAGCAGTTCTTC. This encodes CASSGGDSYNEQFF. Using reference TRBV28 and TRBJ2-1 for the parts outside the CDR3, the full variable domain is DVKVTQSSRYLVKRTGEKVFLECVQDMDHENMFWYRQDPGLGLRLIYFSYDVKMKEKGDIPEGYSVSREKKERFSLILESASTNQTSMYLCASSGGDSYNEQFFGPGTRLTVL.

This chain joins TRBV4-1 and TRBJ2-5; 9 bases map to TRBD1. The CDR3 covers 15 residues. Looked up from germline, CDR1 is MGHRA and CDR2 is YSYEKL. J gave up 5 bases and V 1 base, and 5 bases lay outside the gene matches. CDR3 in DNA: TGCGCCAGCAGCCAAGCGAACGGACAGGGGGAGACCCAGTACTTC. Protein: CASSQANGQGETQYF.

This chain links TRBV7-2 with TRBJ2-3; D unclear. Trimming removed 5 bases from V and 0 bases from J, with 9 bases in between. CDR1 and CDR2 (germline): SGHTA, FQGNSA. This CDR3 is 14 amino acids long. CDR3 DNA: TGTGCCAGCAGCCCCCAGGTTAGCACAGATACGCAGTATTTT. Residues: CASSPQVSTDTQYF.

The chain uses TRBV29-1 and TRBJ2-5; D is ambiguous. With 3 bases removed from V and 2 bases from J, the gap between germline ends came to 10 bases. Germline V CDR1 and CDR2: SQVTM, ANQGSEA. This CDR3 contains 13 residues. CDR3 sequence (DNA): TGCAGCGTTGAGGAGACCGCGCAAGAGACCCAGTACTTC. Translation: CSVEETAQETQYF.

This chain uses TRBV5-1 with TRBJ2-1, with TRBD2 matching 10 bases. The germline gives CDR1 SGHRS, CDR2 YFSETQ. The CDR3 contains 16 residues. The ends lost 9 bases at V and 0 bases at J; junction bases unmatched: 9. The CDR3 protein is CATRASSGSSYNEQFF. The CDR3 DNA follows: TGCGCCACCAGGGCGTCTAGCGGGAGCTCCTACAATGAGCAGTTCTTC.

This clone was counted only a few times. The chain joins TRBV5-1 to TRBJ1-4, with 12 bases aligning to TRBD1. CDR3 size: 15 residues. V trimming: 4 bases; J trimming: 8 bases; junction bases outside the gene matches: 6. Per the germline V gene, CDR1 is SGHRS and CDR2 is YFSETQ. This CDR3 reads CASSPGQGALEKLFF. The CDR3 DNA follows: TGCGCCAGCAGCCCGGGACAGGGGGCGCTCGAAAAACTGTTTTTT. The variable domain in full, completed from reference TRBV5-1 and TRBJ1-4, reads KAGVTQTPRYLIKTRGQQVTLSCSPISGHRSVSWYQQTPGQGLQFLFEYFSETQRNKGNFPGRFSGRQFSNSRSEMNVSTLELGDSALYLCASSPGQGALEKLFFGSGTQLSVL.

V usage is TRBV7-6 and J usage is TRBJ1-5; 7 positions agree with TRBD1. J gave up 0 bases and V 3 bases, and 2 bases lay outside the gene matches. The length of the CDR3 is 15 residues. Germline CDR1 and CDR2: SGHVS and FNYEAQ. The CDR3 DNA reads as TGTGCCAGCAGCTTGGGGACAGATAGCAATCAGCCCCAGCATTTT. This sequence encodes CASSLGTDSNQPQHF.

The chain joins TRBV27 to TRBJ2-1, with 11 bases identical to TRBD2. This CDR3 contains 15 residues. Germline-derived CDR1 and CDR2 are MNHEY and SMNVEV (reference sequence). V trimming: 4 bases; J trimming: 6 bases; junction bases outside the gene matches: 5. CDR3 sequence (DNA): TGTGCCAGCAGTTCCCCGACTAGCGGGATCAATGAGCAGTTCTTC. It is translated as CASSSPTSGINEQFF.

The chain links TRBV6-5 to TRBJ1-1; D gene uncertain. Trimming removed 6 bases at V and 1 base at J, with 9 bases between. CDR1 MNHEY and CDR2 SVGAGI come from the germline V gene. The CDR3 has 13 residues. CDR3 amino acids: CASSAARNTEAFF. Written as DNA, the CDR3 is TGTGCCAGCAGCGCTGCCAGGAACACTGAAGCTTTCTTT.

V usage is TRBV7-9 and J usage is TRBJ2-1; D is unresolved. This CDR3 contains 11 residues. Germline lookup yields CDR1 SEHNR and CDR2 FQNEAQ (reference sequence). The ends were cut back, 7 bases at V and 10 bases at J, with 11 bases in the middle. The CDR3 loop reads CASTLVEEQFF. The CDR3 nucleotides read TGTGCCAGCACCCTCGTCGAGGAGCAGTTCTTC. The full variable domain, in which reference TRBV7-9 and TRBJ2-1 provide the parts outside the CDR3, is DTGVSQNPRHKITKRGQNVTFRCDPISEHNRLYWYRQTLGQGPEFLTYFQNEAQLEKSRLLSDRFSAERPKGSFSTLEIQRTEQGDSAMYLCASTLVEEQFFGPGTRLTVL.

The chain uses TRBV5-5 and TRBJ1-2; TRBD1 matches at 8 bases. Germline V CDR1 and CDR2: SGHKS, YYEKEE (reference sequence). The CDR3 is 14 residues long. J was trimmed by 7 bases and V by 4 bases; bases with no gene match: 9. CDR3 protein: CASSPRQGFLGYTF. The CDR3 nucleotides are TGTGCCAGCAGCCCGAGACAGGGGTTCCTTGGCTACACCTTC.

The chain recombines TRBV7-8 with TRBJ2-5, with TRBD2 matching over 7 bases. After removal of 5 bases from V and 1 base from J, the junction contained 10 bases not matched to a gene. The CDR3 sequence is 16 residues long. Germline CDR1 SGHVS, CDR2 FQNEAQ. In DNA, the CDR3 is TGTGCCAGCAGCCTCACTCGGGGGGAGAGCCAAGAGACCCAGTACTTC. Protein product: CASSLTRGESQETQYF. Full variable domain (rest looked up from reference TRBV7-8 and TRBJ2-5): GAGVSQSPRYKVAKRGQDVALRCDPISGHVSLFWYQQALGQGPEFLTYFQNEAQLDKSGLPSDRFFAERPEGSVSTLKIQRTQQEDSAVYLCASSLTRGESQETQYFGPGTRLLVL.

The rearrangement links TRBV5-1 to TRBJ1-4; 8 nucleotides line up with TRBD1. Germline V CDR1 and CDR2: SGHRS, YFSETQ. V gave up 4 bases and J gave up 5 bases; unmatched junction bases: 10. The CDR3 is made up of 16 amino acids. The CDR3 DNA sequence: TGCGCCAGCAGCCCACTGACCGGACAGGGAAATGAAAAACTGTTTTTT. It is translated as CASSPLTGQGNEKLFF.

This clone has a single count. V usage is TRBV18 and J usage is TRBJ1-3; a weak D match, TRBD1 (6 bases). The CDR3 is made up of 15 amino acids. The V and J ends lost 6 bases and 0 bases respectively, with 12 bases between them. The germline gives CDR1 KGHSH, CDR2 LQKENI. DNA of the CDR3: TGTGCCAGCTCCTTCGACAGGACCTCTGGAAACACCATATATTTT. It codes for CASSFDRTSGNTIYF.

The rearrangement uses TRBV24-1 and TRBJ2-1; no clear D gene. The CDR3 runs 14 residues. In germline, CDR1 is KGHDR, CDR2 SFDVKD. V was clipped by 10 bases and J by 5 bases, with 17 bases between them. The CDR3 region has the DNA TGTGCCACAAAAGGCAGGCCGCTCGACAATGAGCAGTTCTTC. This translates into CATKGRPLDNEQFF.